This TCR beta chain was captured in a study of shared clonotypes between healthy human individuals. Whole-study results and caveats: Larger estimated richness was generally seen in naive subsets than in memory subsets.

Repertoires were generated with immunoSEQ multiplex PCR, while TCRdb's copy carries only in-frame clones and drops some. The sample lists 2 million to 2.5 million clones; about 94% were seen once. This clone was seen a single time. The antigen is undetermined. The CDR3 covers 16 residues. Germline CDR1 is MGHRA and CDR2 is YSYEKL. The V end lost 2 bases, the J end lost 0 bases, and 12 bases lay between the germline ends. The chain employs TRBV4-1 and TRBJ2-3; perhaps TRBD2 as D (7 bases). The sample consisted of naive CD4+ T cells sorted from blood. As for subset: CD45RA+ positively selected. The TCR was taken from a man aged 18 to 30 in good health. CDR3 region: CASSQSGGGSTDTQYF. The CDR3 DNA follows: TGCGCCAGCAGCCAATCTGGGGGGGGCAGCACAGATACGCAGTATTTT.